Sequencing of this T cell receptor beta chain was carried out in a study of blood T cell repertoires in COVID-19. At the level of the study: Material from acute and convalescent COVID-19 was sourced from the United States, Italy and Spain. T cells, B-cell-depleted T cells, or PBMCs supplied cDNA or gDNA.

The CDR3 contains 15 residues. Per germline, CDR1 MNHEY and CDR2 SVGAGI. Trimming cost V 2 bases and J 6 bases; bases outside gene matches: 5. Authors' methods: Amplified reference gene primers provided the basis for estimating nucleated cell counts. TCRdb keeps only in-frame clones here, not all; method: immunoSEQ multiplex PCR. D and trimming come from the DNA, and the V and J calls and clone size come from that table. The repertoire holds approximately 49,000 clones, with approximately 91% as singletons. The chain uses TRBV6-5 and TRBJ2-1; 9 positions match TRBD1. The source is a man in his fifties with active COVID-19. The sample was peripheral blood. CDR3 bases: TGTGCCAGCAGTTACGGGACAGGGTATGGCAATGAGCAGTTCTTC. Translation: CASSYGTGYGNEQFF.